Sequencing of this TCR beta chain was carried out in a study of T cells in Graves' hyperthyroidism and ophthalmopathy (dated 2019 in TCRdb). For the study in its entirety: Peripheral blood was collected at initial diagnosis, before any treatment. To identify distinguishing TCR V-J signatures, a discovery cohort of about 95 patients was used, comprising fewer than 45 with Graves' ophthalmopathy and roughly 60 with stable Graves' hyperthyroidism. Prospective prediction of ophthalmopathy was tested in an independent validation cohort consisting of 18 to 20 hyperthyroidism patients and 17 patients who later progressed to ophthalmopathy. The 100 discovery patients were randomly split 7:3 into training and test sets. The study also compared thyroid tissue and blood T-cell repertoires from several Graves' hyperthyroidism patients. After sampling, hyperthyroidism patients received methimazole starting at 30 mg daily, and ophthalmopathy patients received high-dose intravenous methylprednisolone. The paper describes TCR Vbeta CDR3 sequencing of 135 peripheral blood samples, made up of roughly 40 ophthalmopathy patients, some 80 hyperthyroidism patients and roughly 17 progressor patients. Broad study findings and their caveats: Most expanded thyroid clonotypes (frequency above 0.001) were also detected in blood, suggesting blood repertoires may reflect thyroid immune responses. In validation, the model predicted progression to ophthalmopathy with 65% to 71% sensitivity and about 73% specificity, a median of about six months before onset. Sample size was not statistically predetermined, and investigators were not blinded to group allocation. A 13 V-J signature model separated ophthalmopathy from stable hyperthyroidism, with around 91% sensitivity and 81.08% specificity in cross-validation and 80%/75% in testing.

Many counts were recorded for this clonotype. This clone's antigen is unknown. No base-level quality is on record; no much larger clone is a single base apart. Ophthalmopathy patients had moderately to severely active disease, Clinical Activity Score of at least 3, NOSPECS grade of at least 4, and duration under 3 months. Patients with uncontrolled infections, other autoimmune diseases, pregnancy or lactation were excluded. Diagnoses were based on clinical symptoms, serum thyroxine and TRAb, thyroid ultrasound and orbital computed tomography. PBMCs were isolated from about 10 ml of fresh peripheral blood by Ficoll-Paque density gradient centrifugation. Total RNA was extracted with Trizol reagent, and quality was checked on an Agilent 2100 Bioanalyzer. TCR beta CDR3 regions were amplified from RNA transcripts. For the first round of RT-PCR on the TCR CDR3, the HTBI primer set was used together with the Qiagen OneStep RT-PCR kit. Libraries were constructed in a second round of multiplex PCR, after which size selection and purification were performed. The libraries were sequenced on an Illumina HiSeq2000 using paired-end 100 bp reads. The source study handled its data this way. SOAPnuke was used to process the raw data, with reads discarded if the reads contained adapters or uncalled bases, had a mean Phred below 15, or lacked an exact constant-primer or identifier match. COPE v1.2.5 was used to merge high-quality paired reads, and clonotypes were defined as unique nucleotide sequences. MiTCR v1.1 was used to align clonotypes to the IMGT TRBV, TRBD and TRBJ reference segments. The analysis included only V-J combinations with a frequency above 0.0001, which together covered around 99% of the repertoires. A TCS score was defined as the ratio between F50 (clonal expansion) and ExV (chaos), using BLOSUM62-based TCRdist between CDR3 peptides within each V-J. Welch's t-statistics and random forest reduced some 510 V-J features to roughly 13, which were used in a naive Bayes classifier (R e1071). TCRdb itself trimmed the public reads at Q25 with fastp, ran MiXCR and retained productive beta chains. One record per CDR3 amino acid sequence lists the most common genes and DNA. The authors' filters were not applied to this entry. Counted in this sample were about 600,000 distinct CDR3 sequences; around 15% of them appeared once. The top ten clones comprise less than 3.5% of the sample.

This clonotype originated in a woman between 35 and 50 years old with Graves' ophthalmopathy. The specimen sequenced was blood.

The DNA reads TGTGCCAGCATTGGCTCTGGAAACACCATATATTTT. Translated, this gives CASIGSGNTIYF. The rearranged segments are TRBV6-1 and TRBJ1-3, with the D gene too uncertain to name. For CDR1 and CDR2, the germline V gene lists MNHNS and SASEGT. The CDR3 runs 12 residues from the cysteine to the phenylalanine. The CDR3 DNA has 36 bases and is translated from base 1. Relative to germline, V is 7 bases shorter and J is 0 bases shorter, with 4 bases between their ends.